The 3 T cell receptor beta chains reported below all come from one sample, sequenced in a study of blood T cell repertoires in COVID-19. The method was immunoSEQ multiplex PCR; TCRdb's version includes in-frame clones alone and lacks a portion of them. Of about 150,000 clones in the sample, 80% to 90% were seen once. Sequencing used peripheral blood. The receptors come from a human donor with acute or convalescent COVID-19. The donor label of this sample is uncertain.

This chain joins TRBV7-8 and TRBJ2-7; 8 bases are shared with TRBD2. CDR3 size: 16 residues. Per germline, CDR1 SGHVS and CDR2 FQNEAQ. V lost 6 bases, J lost 0 bases, and 10 bases stayed unmatched. Here the CDR3 reads CASSPREGTSSYEQYV. Here the CDR3 DNA reads TGTGCCAGCAGTCCCCGGGAGGGAACTAGCTCCTACGAGCAGTACGTC.

The chain recombines TRBV7-9 with TRBJ1-2; D is ambiguous. The CDR3 runs 12 residues. The V end lost 7 bases, the J end lost 6 bases, and 12 bases lay between the germline ends. Germline V gene lookup returns CDR1 SEHNR and CDR2 FQNEAQ (reference sequence). The CDR3: CASTLGRDGYTF. The CDR3 DNA is TGTGCCAGCACCCTAGGGCGGGATGGCTACACCTTC. Full variable domain (remainder filled in from reference TRBV7-9 and TRBJ1-2): DTGVSQNPRHKITKRGQNVTFRCDPISEHNRLYWYRQTLGQGPEFLTYFQNEAQLEKSRLLSDRFSAERPKGSFSTLEIQRTEQGDSAMYLCASTLGRDGYTFGSGTRLTVV.

The V and J genes are TRBV25-1 and TRBJ2-3; TRBD1 agrees at 10 bases. The V and J ends lost 7 bases and 4 bases, in that order; junction bases with no gene match: 14. Germline V CDR1 and CDR2: MGHDK, SYGVNS. This CDR3 is 17 amino acids long. CDR3 DNA sequence: TGTGCCAGCAAGTTGTCAACAGGGACAGGGGCTGCAGATACGCAGTATTTT. As protein: CASKLSTGTGAADTQYF.